This T cell receptor (beta chain) was identified in a study of blood T cell repertoires in COVID-19. Study-wide context: T cells, B-cell-depleted T cells, or PBMCs provided the cDNA or gDNA that served as material.

Repertoires were generated with immunoSEQ multiplex PCR, while TCRdb's copy carries only in-frame clones and drops some. Of approximately 100,000 clones detected, about 91% appear once; the ten largest clones hold around a sixth. Trimming shortened V by 4 bases and J by 4 bases, and 10 bases separated the two germline ends. The CDR3 contains 14 residues. CDR1 and CDR2 (germline): SGHVS, FNYEAQ. The chain is built from TRBV7-6 and TRBJ2-2; tentatively, D is TRBD2 (5 bases). The clonotype originates from a man in his fifties with acute or convalescent COVID-19. The source material was peripheral blood. The CDR3 DNA sequence: TGTGCCAGCAGCTCGACTATCCCCACCGGGGAGCTGTTTTTT. It yields the protein CASSSTIPTGELFF.